A selection of T cell receptor beta chains follows, all from one sample in a study of blood T cells in healthy people across ages. TCRdb processed the 5' RACE reads anew with MiXCR; each CDR3 protein has one entry. Of 450,000 to 700,000 distinct CDR3 sequences listed, approximately 27% were seen once; the top ten hold 18%. The material sequenced was blood. The receptors were sampled from a woman aged 70-85 years in good health. Both conserved end residues are part of each CDR3. The D gene is left open where the match is weak. Some rows mark clone size as missing; the rest say once, few, many or name a class of expanded clone.

TRBJ2-7	few	TRBV29-1	.	14	TGCAGCGTTGAAGGACCGGGACGGGCCTACGAGCAGTACTTC	CSVEGPGRAYEQYF
TRBJ2-5	.	TRBV25-1	.	12	TGTGCCAGCAGTGCTTCGGTCGAGACCCAGTACTTC	CASSASVETQYF
TRBJ1-2	few	TRBV7-2	.	13	TGTGCCAGCAGCTTAGAAGCATCCTATAGCTACACCTTC	CASSLEASYSYTF
TRBJ1-2	few	TRBV5-5	.	12	TGTGCCAGCAGCGCCAGCCTGTATGGCTACACCTTC	CASSASLYGYTF
TRBJ2-7	.	TRBV12-3/TRBV12-4	.	16	TGTGCCAGCAGTTTAGCGCGGACTCGCAGCTTCTACGAGCAGTACTTC	CASSLARTRSFYEQYF
TRBJ1-5	.	TRBV12-3/TRBV12-4	.	14	TGTGCCAGCAGTCCTAACGCCCTCGCCCAGCCCCAGCATTTT	CASSPNALAQPQHF
TRBJ2-5	.	TRBV7-2	TRBD2	20	TGTGCCAGCAGAACCCCCGGGACTAGCGGGGATACCAACCCCCAAGAGACCCAGTACTTC	CASRTPGTSGDTNPQETQYF
TRBJ2-5	.	TRBV29-1	.	12	TGCAGCGTTGGGGAGGGGGCCGAGACCCAGTACTTC	CSVGEGAETQYF
TRBJ2-4	few	TRBV20-1	TRBD2	18	TGCAGTGCTAGAGATAGTAACCCTGAGGGAGCGGGGAAAAACATTCAGTACTTC	CSARDSNPEGAGKNIQYF
TRBJ1-1	.	TRBV20-1	TRBD1	15	TGCAGTGCTAGGTTACCTGGACAGGCGAACACTGAAGCTTTCTTT	CSARLPGQANTEAFF
TRBJ2-7	.	TRBV7-2	TRBD2	16	TGTGCCAGCAGCTTAGAGGTTCCAGCGGGGGACTACGAGCAGTACTTC	CASSLEVPAGDYEQYF